This TCR beta chain was recovered during a study of human T cells and chemical hapten exposure. Across the whole study: The scalp of each patient received a weekly diphenylcyclopropenone dose for the full roughly 25-week study.

This sample's time point: patch test 1, 2 weeks after DPC sensitization. The treatment: therapeutic diphenylcyclopropenone sensitization with weekly scalp DPC. Unfractionated whole blood yielded the extracted total RNA. TCRdb redid the calling of the RACE reads with MiXCR, one entry per CDR3 protein. The repertoire has tens of thousands of distinct CDR3 sequences, approximately 10% of them found once; the top ten carry 3.5%. The CDR3 is made up of 13 amino acids. V lost 4 bases and J lost 3, with 11 bases in between. CDR1 is SQVTM and CDR2 is ANQGSEA in the germline V gene. This sequence was found in a woman between 55 and 75 years old with alopecia areata. Some clones in this sample may be carry-over from other donors' samples. The input for sequencing was whole blood, taken in connection with sensitization to the hapten diphenylcyclopropenone (DPC). The chain combines TRBV29-1 with TRBJ2-3; no firm D call. CDR3: CSVVGLGTDTQYF. In DNA form, the CDR3 reads TGCAGCGTTGTGGGGTTGGGGACAGATACGCAGTATTTT.